This entry describes one TCR beta chain. Its antigen remains unknown. The entry originates in a study of T cell responses to AZD1222 COVID-19 vaccine. Pooling was applied to second doses at about 4 or about 12 weeks. CDR3 length: 16 residues. V gave up 1 base and J gave up 6 bases, with 19 bases separating them. Germline assignment: CDR1 MNHNS and CDR2 SASEGT. Method: immunoSEQ multiplex PCR; TCRdb's copy keeps in-frame clones and lacks some. The sample has approximately 140,000 clones, approximately 92% seen once. Study findings and constraints: Researchers report vaccine-associated CD4 TCRs spanning spike, with dominance at 160-218 and 743-854. AZD1222 recipients seropositive at baseline numbered only 6 or 7.

The sample here was peripheral blood, taken 28 days after the second AZD1222 dose. The chain couples TRBV6-1 to TRBJ2-7; D may correspond to TRBD1 or TRBD2 (5 bases each). The sequence derives from an adult who received the AZD1222 COVID-19 vaccine. The CDR3 region has the DNA TGTGCCAGCAGTGAAGTCGAAACACTCAAGGGGAGCGAGCAGTACTTC. This translates into CASSEVETLKGSEQYF.